Below, 7 T cell receptor beta chains from the same sample are listed, as sequenced in a study of blood T cell repertoires in COVID-19. Data came from immunoSEQ multiplex PCR; TCRdb stores just in-frame clones and leaves some out. The sample includes 100,000 to 120,000 clones, 85% of them seen just once. The sequenced material came from peripheral blood. The receptors here all came from a man aged 45 to 65 with acute or convalescent COVID-19.

This clone came up once. DNA for the CDR3: TGTGCCTGTACCGGGACTTCTGATGAAACCTACAATGAGCAGTTCTTC. It yields the protein CACTGTSDETYNEQFF. The chain recombines TRBV30 with TRBJ2-1; weak D call: TRBD2 (6 bases). V was shortened by 6 bases and J by 2 bases, with 20 bases between the two germline ends. The CDR3 loop spans 16 amino acids. Germline CDR1 and CDR2: GTSNPN and SVGIG (reference sequence). The full variable domain, with the rest looked up from reference TRBV30 and TRBJ2-1, is SQTIHQWPATLVQPVGSPLSLECTVEGTSNPNLYWYRQAAGRGLQLLFYSVGIGQISSEVPQNLSASRPQDRQFILSSKKLLLSDSGFYLCACTGTSDETYNEQFFGPGTRLTVL.

The rearrangement uses TRBV24-1 and TRBJ1-1, with 7 bases identical to TRBD1. The CDR3 is 15 residues long. CDR1 and CDR2 from the germline V gene are KGHDR and SFDVKD. The V segment lost 2 bases and the J segment 5 bases; nucleotides outside the gene matches: 7. CDR3 sequence: CATSDSRGLGTEAFF. The CDR3 DNA sequence: TGTGCCACCAGTGATTCCAGGGGGTTAGGTACTGAAGCTTTCTTT.

The V and J genes are TRBV2 and TRBJ2-1; 8 bases line up with TRBD2. The CDR3 is 14 residues long. CDR1 and CDR2 from the germline V gene are SNHLY and FYNNEI. V dropped 6 bases and J dropped 4; count of bases not matched to a gene: 5. In DNA form, the CDR3 reads TGTGCCAGCAGCGGGAGGGCGTTTTACAATGAGCAGTTCTTC. Translated, it gives CASSGRAFYNEQFF. The variable domain in full, with the rest retrieved from reference TRBV2 and TRBJ2-1, is EPEVTQTPSHQVTQMGQEVILRCVPISNHLYFYWYRQILGQKVEFLVSFYNNEISEKSEIFDDQFSVERPDGSNFTLKIRSTKLEDSAMYFCASSGRAFYNEQFFGPGTRLTVL.

The chain is built from TRBV9 and TRBJ2-7; 9 bases are a match to TRBD1. The CDR3 totals 15 residues. The germline V gene encodes CDR1 SGDLS and CDR2 YYNGEE. V shed 0 bases, J shed 6 bases, and the junction held 7 bases outside the gene matches. Here the CDR3 DNA reads TGTGCCAGCAGCGTAGGAGGACAGGGGCCTACCGAGCAGTACTTC. Its translation: CASSVGGQGPTEQYF.

The chain recombines TRBV7-6 with TRBJ1-3; D ambiguous. The V gene lost 1 base and the J gene lost 8 bases, with 18 bases spanning the gap. CDR1 is SGHVS and CDR2 is FNYEAQ in the germline V gene. CDR3 length: 16 residues. The CDR3 spells CASSLEVVGLLDTIYF. CDR3 nucleotides: TGTGCCAGCAGCTTAGAGGTCGTAGGACTACTAGACACCATATATTTT. Looking up the rest from reference TRBV7-6 and TRBJ1-3 gives the full variable domain: GAGVSQSPRYKVTKRGQDVALRCDPISGHVSLYWYRQALGQGPEFLTYFNYEAQQDKSGLPNDRFSAERPEGSISTLTIQRTEQRDSAMYRCASSLEVVGLLDTIYFGEGSWLTVV.

CDR3 DNA: TGTGCCACCAGTGAAACGGGGGGTAGGGGCTACGAGCAGTACTTC. It specifies CATSETGGRGYEQYF. The chain carries TRBV24-1 and TRBJ2-7; the match to TRBD2 covers 7 bases. The CDR3 runs 15 residues. Per the germline V gene, CDR1 is KGHDR and CDR2 is SFDVKD. The junction had 8 bases not matched to a gene; V was cut back by 4 bases and J by 3 bases.

This rearrangement joins TRBV10-1 to TRBJ2-3, with D unresolved. This CDR3 contains 15 residues. V was shortened by 0 bases and J by 0 bases, with 7 bases between the two germline ends. CDR1 and CDR2 from the germline V gene are WNHNN and SYGVQD (reference sequence). CDR3 amino acids: CASSESGSSTDTQYF. In nucleotides, the CDR3 is TGCGCCAGCAGTGAGTCCGGTTCCAGCACAGATACGCAGTATTTT.